These 30 T cell receptor beta chains came from one sample sequenced in a study of T-cell reconstitution after alpha-beta-depleted transplantation in children. Library preparation (for TCRbeta) was performed with unique molecular identifiers. Each CDR3 protein is one row after TCRdb ran MiXCR on the PCR reads. Among hundreds of thousands of distinct CDR3 sequences, approximately 14% were seen once, and the ten largest hold 0.79%. The specimen comprised PBMCs, sampled before TCRalphabeta/CD19-depleted stem cell transplant. The origin of the receptors is a girl aged 2 to 9 with congenital amegakaryocytic thrombocytopenia, due to receive a stem cell transplant.

The CDR3 sequence: CASRKAGITDTQYF. The CDR3 DNA reads as TGTGCCAGCAGGAAAGCGGGAATCACAGATACGCAGTATTTT. The chain has TRBV6-1 and TRBJ2-3, with TRBD2 identical over 7 bases. Germline CDR1 and CDR2: MNHNS and SASEGT. There are 14 residues in the CDR3. J gave up 2 bases and V 6 bases, and 5 bases lay outside the gene matches.

At least ten counts were recorded for this clonotype. The V gene is TRBV7-9, the J gene TRBJ1-1; tentatively, D is TRBD1 (5 bases). Per the germline V gene, CDR1 is SEHNR and CDR2 is FQNEAQ (reference sequence). CDR3 length: 12 amino acids. The V end was cut by 8 bases, the J end by 2 bases, with 9 bases between. The CDR3: CASVRVNTEAFF. CDR3 nucleotides: TGTGCCAGCGTCAGGGTTAACACTGAAGCTTTCTTT.

This clonotype was observed at least ten times. This chain uses TRBV12-3 or TRBV12-4 with TRBJ2-1; D is tentatively TRBD1 or TRBD2 (5 bases each). This CDR3 has 14 residues. V lost 5 bases and J 6 bases, leaving 14 bases between the germline ends. CDR3 amino acids: CASSRKGPSNEQFF. The CDR3 coding sequence is TGTGCCAGCAGTCGAAAGGGACCCAGCAATGAGCAGTTCTTC.

In this sample, this clonotype turned up many times. The chain combines TRBV12-3 or TRBV12-4 with TRBJ2-7, with 7 bases fitting TRBD1. The CDR3 sequence is 16 residues long. The junction had 11 bases not matched to a gene; V was cut back by 5 bases and J by 1 base. The CDR3 loop is CASSPPRDRASYEQYF. The CDR3 DNA follows: TGTGCCAGCAGTCCCCCCCGAGACAGGGCTTCCTACGAGCAGTACTTC.

This clonotype turned up a few times. This chain links TRBV4-1 with TRBJ2-1; TRBD1 is a possible D gene (6 bases). V lost 2 bases to trimming and J lost 5 bases, with 13 bases between them. There are 15 residues in the CDR3. Germline CDR1 reads MGHRA; CDR2 reads YSYEKL. CDR3 sequence: CASSQPLTGNNEQFF. DNA of the CDR3: TGCGCCAGCAGCCAACCCCTGACAGGTAACAATGAGCAGTTCTTC.

This clonotype was seen more than once but under ten times. The chain links TRBV10-3 to TRBJ2-2; D is possibly TRBD1 (6 bases). The CDR3 consists of 13 residues. Per germline, CDR1 ENHRY and CDR2 SYGVKD. Trimming took 11 bases from V and 0 from J, leaving 10 bases between them. The CDR3 region has the DNA TGTGCCGGGGGCCATCCGAACACCGGGGAGCTGTTTTTT. Its protein product is CAGGHPNTGELFF.

The genes are TRBV5-4 and TRBJ2-5; no firm D call. CDR3 length equals 15 residues. Germline V CDR1 and CDR2: SGHNT, YYREEE (reference sequence). The V end lost 0 bases, the J end lost 5 bases, and 14 bases lay between the germline ends. CDR3 sequence: CASSLDETRQETQYF. Here the CDR3 DNA reads TGTGCCAGCAGCTTGGACGAGACGAGGCAGGAGACCCAGTACTTC.

This clonotype was observed many times. V usage is TRBV20-1 and J usage is TRBJ2-3; D remains ambiguous. Germline lookup yields CDR1 DFQATT and CDR2 SNEGSKA (reference sequence). The CDR3 sequence is 11 residues long. Trimming took 6 bases from V and 1 from J, leaving 5 bases between them. The CDR3 region is CSAIGTDTQYF. The DNA of the CDR3 is TGCAGTGCAATAGGCACAGATACGCAGTATTTT.

Many counts were recorded for this clonotype. Here the CDR3 reads CASSLASTSGRTDTQYF. DNA of the CDR3: TGCGCCAGCAGCTTGGCGTCTACTAGCGGGAGAACAGATACGCAGTATTTT. The V and J genes are TRBV5-1 and TRBJ2-3, with 11 bases aligning to TRBD2. The CDR3 is made up of 17 amino acids. Germline loops: CDR1 SGHRS, CDR2 YFSETQ. V shed 0 bases and J 3 bases; nucleotides not matched to a gene: 6.

This clonotype was recorded a few times. The chain links TRBV12-3 or TRBV12-4 to TRBJ2-7, with TRBD2 matching 11 bases. The CDR3 extends over 15 amino acids. The V segment lost 6 bases and the J segment 3 bases; nucleotides outside the gene matches: 7. The CDR3 nucleotides are TGTGCCAGCAGACCCCTAGCGGGAGGAGGCTACGAGCAGTACTTC. Its translation: CASRPLAGGGYEQYF.

This clonotype came up many times. The V call is TRBV5-1, the J call TRBJ2-3, with D possibly TRBD2 on 5 matching bases. The V end lost 1 base, the J end lost 3 bases, and 24 bases lay between the germline ends. CDR3 length equals 19 residues. Germline CDR1 reads SGHRS; CDR2 reads YFSETQ. The CDR3 spells CASSLFGQPREKGTDTQYF. The CDR3 DNA reads TGCGCCAGCAGCTTGTTTGGGCAGCCGAGGGAGAAAGGGACAGATACGCAGTATTTT.

This clonotype was recorded at least ten times. The chain links TRBV5-1 to TRBJ2-3, with 13 bases lining up with TRBD2. This CDR3 is built from 16 residues. The ends lost 0 bases at V and 6 bases at J; junction bases unmatched: 4. CDR1 is SGHRS and CDR2 is YFSETQ in the germline V gene. For the CDR3, the DNA is TGCGCCAGCAGCTTGGGACTAGCGGGAGGTGCCGATACGCAGTATTTT. It encodes CASSLGLAGGADTQYF.

A few counts support this clonotype. This sequence joins TRBV29-1 and TRBJ2-1; TRBD2 agrees at 9 bases. Germline V gene data show CDR1 as SQVTM and CDR2 as ANQGSEA. The CDR3 runs to 12 residues. Losses at the gene ends were 7 bases for V and 8 bases for J; bases not matched to a gene: 6. DNA for the CDR3: TGCAGCGCCCATAGCGGGAGCGATGAGCAGTTCTTC. This translates into CSAHSGSDEQFF.

In this sample, this clonotype turned up many times. The chain carries TRBV10-1 and TRBJ2-7, with a tentative D call TRBD1 (5 bases). Germline V CDR1 and CDR2: WNHNN, SYGVQD (reference sequence). There are 13 residues in the CDR3. V gave up 4 bases and J gave up 3 bases, with 10 bases separating them. CDR3 DNA: TGCGCCAGCAGTGCAGGGCTCGGCTACGAGCAGTACTTC. This encodes CASSAGLGYEQYF.

This clonotype occurred a few times. The J gene is TRBJ2-3, the V gene TRBV20-1, with TRBD2 as a possible D gene (5 bases). The CDR3 covers 15 residues. V gave up 5 bases and J gave up 2 bases, with 17 bases separating them. Germline loops: CDR1 DFQATT, CDR2 SNEGSKA (reference sequence). CDR3 in amino acids: CSAPRVSTDTDTQYF. The CDR3 DNA sequence: TGCAGTGCTCCGAGGGTCTCGACCGACACAGATACGCAGTATTTT.

The chain joins TRBV29-1 to TRBJ1-2, with no clear D. This CDR3 region has 14 residues. Per the germline V gene, CDR1 is SQVTM and CDR2 is ANQGSEA. The ends were cut back, 1 base at V and 1 base at J, with 10 bases in the middle. In DNA, the CDR3 is TGCAGCGTTGAAGTCAGCCAGATTAACTATGGCTACACCTTC. Translation: CSVEVSQINYGYTF.

This clonotype was counted only a few times. The CDR3 DNA reads TGCGCCAGCAGCGCGGGACTAGCGGCTCCAGAGACCCAGTACTTC. This encodes CASSAGLAAPETQYF. The chain has TRBV5-1 and TRBJ2-5; 11 bases fit TRBD2. This CDR3 has 15 residues. J was trimmed by 4 bases and V by 4 bases; bases with no gene match: 6. Germline values: CDR1 SGHRS, CDR2 YFSETQ.

This clonotype was seen ten or more times. This sequence joins TRBV5-1 and TRBJ2-2; TRBD2 matches at 12 bases. Per the germline V gene, CDR1 is SGHRS and CDR2 is YFSETQ. V was clipped by 3 bases and J by 6 bases; unmatched bases: 3. This CDR3 has 15 amino acids. CDR3 sequence: CASSSLAGGPGELFF. The CDR3 DNA reads TGCGCCAGCAGCTCACTAGCGGGAGGACCCGGGGAGCTGTTTTTT.

This clonotype was found many times. The J gene is TRBJ2-3, the V gene TRBV9; weak D call: TRBD2 (6 bases). The CDR3 is 16 residues long. V shed 4 bases and J shed 2 bases, with 17 bases lying between them. The germline V gene has CDR1 SGDLS and CDR2 YYNGEE. The CDR3 here is CASSPGTSNPTDTQYF. The CDR3 nucleotides are TGTGCCAGCAGCCCAGGGACTTCTAATCCCACAGATACGCAGTATTTT.

In its sample, this clonotype was seen a few times. The chain links TRBV4-2 to TRBJ2-5; D unresolved. Trimming removed 4 bases from V and 4 bases from J, with 10 bases in between. CDR1 and CDR2 (germline): LGHNA, YNFKEQ. The CDR3 loop spans 13 amino acids. CDR3 in amino acids: CASSPQEGETQYF. CDR3 bases: TGTGCCAGCAGCCCGCAAGAAGGAGAGACCCAGTACTTC.

This clonotype was counted ten times or more. The V and J genes are TRBV2 and TRBJ2-3; no reliable D call. Germline loops: CDR1 SNHLY, CDR2 FYNNEI. The V and J ends lost 7 bases and 5 bases respectively, with 10 bases between them. The CDR3 has 12 residues. CDR3 in DNA: TGTGCCAGCACCCTAGTTCGAGATACGCAGTATTTT. Translated, it gives CASTLVRDTQYF.

Ten or more counts support this clonotype. This chain joins TRBV20-1 and TRBJ2-7; D remains unclear. The CDR3 contains 12 residues. V was cut by 3 bases and J by 0 bases, with 6 bases left in between. Germline-derived CDR1 and CDR2 are DFQATT and SNEGSKA (reference sequence). CDR3 DNA: TGCAGTGCTAGGCACAGCTCCTACGAGCAGTACTTC. Translated: CSARHSSYEQYF.

On this clonotype itself: A much larger clone sits a single nucleotide away, making a read error possible. The rearrangement joins TRBV15 to TRBJ2-3; the match to TRBD1 covers 8 bases. The CDR3 has 13 residues. Losses at the gene ends were 2 bases for V and 11 bases for J; bases not matched to a gene: 6. CDR1 and CDR2 (germline): LNHNV, YYDKDF (reference sequence). CDR3 loop: CATSRNQGAVQYF. CDR3 in DNA: TGTGCCACCAGCAGAAATCAGGGGGCGGTGCAGTATTTT.

The chain uses TRBV12-3 or TRBV12-4 and TRBJ2-3, with D maybe TRBD2 (7 bases). This CDR3 is 14 amino acids long. Trimming took off 7 bases at V and 6 bases at J, with 17 bases between the two ends. The CDR3: CASIPSGGRDTQYF. Here the CDR3 DNA reads TGTGCCAGCATCCCTTCGGGGGGCAGGGATACGCAGTATTTT.

This clonotype was seen a few times. CDR3 protein: CAWSVILSTQYF. CDR3 coding DNA: TGTGCCTGGAGTGTAATCCTGAGTACGCAGTATTTT. This chain uses TRBV30 with TRBJ2-3; no firm D call. CDR1 is GTSNPN, CDR2 SVGIG, per germline (reference sequence). Deletions cut 0 bases from V and 8 bases from J, with 9 bases between. This CDR3 spans 12 amino acids.

This clonotype came up a few times. The V gene is TRBV30, the J gene TRBJ2-1; no clear D gene. This CDR3 is 10 amino acids long. The germline V gene encodes CDR1 GTSNPN and CDR2 SVGIG (reference sequence). Trimming cost V 0 bases and J 8 bases, with 2 bases left between them. The DNA for the CDR3 is TGTGCCTGGAGTGTGGATGAGCAGTTCTTC. Translation: CAWSVDEQFF.

The genes are TRBV7-8 and TRBJ1-2; 7 nucleotides match TRBD1. The V segment lost 0 bases and the J segment 13 bases; nucleotides outside the gene matches: 11. The CDR3 contains 14 residues. CDR1 and CDR2 (germline): SGHVS, FQNEAQ. CDR3 loop: CASSLAAAGGPSTF. In nucleotides, the CDR3 is TGTGCCAGCAGCTTAGCGGCGGCAGGGGGTCCTTCCACCTTC.

This clonotype was observed many times. The CDR3 sequence is CASRAGTGILVEQYF. The DNA for the CDR3 is TGCGCCAGCAGGGCCGGGACAGGGATTTTAGTCGAGCAGTACTTC. The chain combines TRBV10-2 with TRBJ2-7; TRBD1 aligns across 9 bases. The V gene end was trimmed by 6 bases and the J gene end by 6 bases; junction bases not matched to a gene: 12. Germline CDR1 and CDR2: WSHSY and SAAADI. This CDR3 is built from 15 residues.

V gene TRBV20-1 combines with J gene TRBJ2-7, with D perhaps TRBD2 (5 bases). V was pared by 3 bases and J by 5 bases, with 11 bases between. CDR3 size: 12 residues. Germline lookup yields CDR1 DFQATT and CDR2 SNEGSKA (reference sequence). The CDR3 is CSASVGIHEQYF. The CDR3 DNA is TGCAGTGCTAGTGTCGGGATCCACGAGCAGTACTTC.

This clonotype turned up a few times. The DNA of the CDR3 is TGCGCCAGCAGCTTGGGTTCCGACACAGATACGCAGTATTTT. It is translated as CASSLGSDTDTQYF. V is TRBV5-1 and J is TRBJ2-3, with D unclear. V lost 0 bases to trimming and J lost 2 bases, with 7 bases between them. The length of the CDR3 is 14 residues. From germline, CDR1 is SGHRS and CDR2 YFSETQ.